This entry features one T cell receptor beta chain sequence. This sample is part of a study of blood T cell repertoires in COVID-19. Study as a whole: The United States, Italy and Spain provided the acute and convalescent COVID-19 samples.

Study processing details: Amplified reference gene primers provided the basis for estimating nucleated cell counts. Method: immunoSEQ multiplex PCR; TCRdb's copy keeps in-frame clones and lacks some. For V, J and clone size, that table is used; D and trimming come from the DNA. The sample lists tens of thousands of clones, about nine tenths occurring once. Per germline, CDR1 GTSNPN and CDR2 SVGIG (reference sequence). V was clipped by 2 bases and J by 4 bases, with 18 bases between them. The CDR3 runs to 17 residues. What was sequenced was peripheral blood. The TCR sequence derives from a human donor in a cohort sampled during active COVID-19. This chain uses TRBV30 with TRBJ1-6; D might be TRBD1 (5 bases). CDR3 residues: CAWSPLGSGGYNSPLHF. CDR3 DNA sequence: TGTGCCTGGAGTCCTCTAGGATCGGGGGGATATAATTCACCCCTCCACTTT.